The 20 T cell receptor beta chains reported below all come from one sample, sequenced in a study of blood T cell repertoires in COVID-19. Some clones are missing from TCRdb's copy, which holds only in-frame ones; the method was immunoSEQ multiplex PCR. The repertoire includes 65,000 to 70,000 clones, roughly 79% of them detected once, and more than 40% sits in the top ten. Sequenced material: peripheral blood. The receptors derive from a human donor in a cohort sampled during active COVID-19.

The chain combines TRBV5-4 with TRBJ2-2; 8 nucleotides line up with TRBD2. This CDR3 has 14 residues. Germline CDR1 and CDR2: SGHNT and YYREEE (reference sequence). The J segment lost 4 bases and the V segment lost 6 bases, leaving 5 bases of the junction unmatched. The CDR3 spells CASTVSGTTGELFF. The CDR3 region has the DNA TGTGCCAGCACCGTTAGCGGGACCACCGGGGAGCTGTTTTTT.

The chain recombines TRBV10-1 with TRBJ2-1, with D possibly TRBD2 on 5 matching bases. The CDR3 consists of 14 residues. Trimming pared 0 bases from V and 7 bases from J, leaving 10 bases between. CDR1 is WNHNN and CDR2 is SYGVQD in the germline V gene (reference sequence). The CDR3 DNA sequence: TGCGCCAGCAGTGAGTCGACGAGCGGTAATGAGCAGTTCTTC. Amino acids: CASSESTSGNEQFF.

Only a few counts were recorded for this clone. J is TRBJ2-3 and V is TRBV7-9; no definite D call. Trimming shortened V by 5 bases and J by 3 bases, and 9 bases separated the two germline ends. This CDR3 region has 13 residues. Looked up from germline, CDR1 is SEHNR and CDR2 is FQNEAQ (reference sequence). CDR3 bases: TGTGCCAGCAGCCCCGTCGTGACAGATACGCAGTATTTT. Its protein product is CASSPVVTDTQYF.

The J gene is TRBJ2-3, the V gene TRBV7-2; 8 bases match TRBD2. Trimming at V came to 2 bases and at J to 3 bases, leaving 4 bases not matched to a gene. CDR3 length equals 15 residues. Germline V gives CDR1 SGHTA, CDR2 FQGNSA. The CDR3 region has the DNA TGTGCCAGCAGCTTAAATGTAGCGGGGACAGATACGCAGTATTTT. Translating it yields CASSLNVAGTDTQYF.

CDR3 region: CSAQRDTEAFF. Here the CDR3 DNA reads TGCAGTGCCCAGAGGGACACTGAAGCTTTCTTT. The chain couples TRBV20-1 to TRBJ1-1; D ambiguous. There are 11 residues in the CDR3. V lost 6 bases and J lost 3, with 8 bases in between. Germline lookup yields CDR1 DFQATT and CDR2 SNEGSKA (reference sequence).

This CDR3 reads CASSIAGQSAYNEQFF. In DNA, the CDR3 is TGTGCCAGTAGCATCGCGGGACAGAGTGCCTACAATGAGCAGTTCTTC. J is TRBJ2-1 and V is TRBV19, with D possibly matching TRBD1 (7 bases). With 6 bases removed from V and 2 bases from J, the gap between germline ends came to 17 bases. Germline CDR1 and CDR2: LNHDA and SQIVND (reference sequence). The CDR3 spans 16 residues.

This clone showed up just a few times. V and J are TRBV6-2 or TRBV6-3 and TRBJ2-7; 8 bases map to TRBD2. This CDR3 is built from 17 residues. Germline CDR1 is MNHEY and CDR2 is SVGEGT. The V and J ends lost 0 bases and 3 bases, in that order; junction bases with no gene match: 10. The CDR3 region is CASSYSTPGGGSYEQYF. The DNA of the CDR3 is TGTGCCAGCAGTTACTCGACACCCGGCGGGGGGAGCTACGAGCAGTACTTC.

V gene TRBV5-1 combines with J gene TRBJ1-1, with 11 bases fitting TRBD1. V lost 7 bases to trimming and J lost 2 bases; unmatched junction nucleotides: 7. The CDR3 length is 15 residues. The germline gives CDR1 SGHRS, CDR2 YFSETQ. The CDR3 is CASRGTGGPNTEAFF. Here the CDR3 DNA reads TGCGCCAGCCGAGGGACAGGGGGTCCCAACACTGAAGCTTTCTTT. Full variable domain (outside the CDR3, taken from reference TRBV5-1 and TRBJ1-1): KAGVTQTPRYLIKTRGQQVTLSCSPISGHRSVSWYQQTPGQGLQFLFEYFSETQRNKGNFPGRFSGRQFSNSRSEMNVSTLELGDSALYLCASRGTGGPNTEAFFGQGTRLTVV.

This clone was counted a few times. J is TRBJ2-2 and V is TRBV11-2, with 13 bases lining up with TRBD2. The V segment lost 7 bases and the J segment 4 bases; nucleotides outside the gene matches: 6. Germline V gene data show CDR1 as SGHAT and CDR2 as FQNNGV. The CDR3 has 16 amino acids. CDR3 residues: CASIHGLAGVTGELFF. The CDR3 DNA follows: TGTGCCAGCATCCACGGACTAGCGGGAGTCACCGGGGAGCTGTTTTTT.

This chain joins TRBV28 and TRBJ2-5, with 9 bases matching TRBD1. This CDR3 has 12 residues. Germline CDR1 is MDHEN and CDR2 is SYDVKM. Losses at the gene ends were 8 bases for V and 2 bases for J; bases not matched to a gene: 0. The CDR3 is CASGTGQETQYF. CDR3 DNA sequence: TGTGCCAGCGGGACAGGGCAAGAGACCCAGTACTTC.

This clone was seen only a few times. Mismatch with germline at one junction end may stem from a read error. V is TRBV5-4 and J is TRBJ1-2; 7 positions agree with TRBD1. Germline V gene sequence: CDR1 SGHNT, CDR2 YYREEE (reference sequence). CDR3 length: 12 residues. CDR3 coding DNA: TGTGCCAGCAGCACCCGACAGGGCCTTGCTGCCTTC. Encoded protein: CASSTRQGLAAF.

This clone was detected ten times or more. This chain links TRBV25-1 with TRBJ2-7, with 8 bases matching TRBD1. The germline V gene encodes CDR1 MGHDK and CDR2 SYGVNS. The CDR3 totals 13 residues. With 8 bases clipped from V and 3 bases from J, the junction kept 6 bases outside the gene matches. The CDR3 region is CASGKTGVYEQYF. CDR3 nucleotide sequence: TGTGCCAGCGGGAAGACAGGGGTCTACGAGCAGTACTTC.

The CDR3 DNA follows: TGTGCCAGCAGCCCTGGAGGAGTGGGGTCCTACGAGCAGTACTTC. Its protein product is CASSPGGVGSYEQYF. The chain employs TRBV9 and TRBJ2-7, with a weak D call TRBD2 (5 bases). The CDR3 spans 15 residues. Germline V gene lookup returns CDR1 SGDLS and CDR2 YYNGEE. V was trimmed by 4 bases and J by 1 base, leaving 15 bases between them.

The V call is TRBV19, the J call TRBJ2-3; possible D gene TRBD2, 6 bases. V dropped 7 bases and J dropped 3 bases, with 17 bases sitting between them. The CDR3 length is 15 residues. From germline, CDR1 is LNHDA and CDR2 SQIVND (reference sequence). Here the CDR3 reads CASNRLGAGTDTQYF. CDR3 DNA: TGTGCCAGTAACCGACTAGGCGCTGGTACAGATACGCAGTATTTT.

This rearrangement joins TRBV6-4 to TRBJ1-5; possible D gene TRBD1, 5 bases. CDR1 is MRHNA, CDR2 SNTAGT, per germline. Trimming took off 0 bases at V and 4 bases at J, with 13 bases between the two ends. The CDR3 has 16 residues. CDR3 bases: TGTGCCAGCAGTGACTCGATCGGGGGAGGTAATCAGCCCCAGCATTTT. Translation gives CASSDSIGGGNQPQHF.

The CDR3 DNA reads TGCGCCAGCCGCTCCGGGACTCCTAACGAGCAGTACTTC. Amino acid sequence: CASRSGTPNEQYF. V usage is TRBV5-1 and J usage is TRBJ2-7, with a possible D match to TRBD2 (6 bases). Trimming removed 7 bases at V and 5 bases at J, with 16 bases between. The CDR3 sequence is 13 residues long. Germline V gene lookup returns CDR1 SGHRS and CDR2 YFSETQ.

The chain uses TRBV5-1 and TRBJ1-1; D is uncertain. V was clipped by 5 bases and J by 0 bases, with 5 bases between them. Germline loops: CDR1 SGHRS, CDR2 YFSETQ. There are 12 residues in the CDR3. The CDR3 DNA follows: TGCGCCAGCAGTCATCTGAACACTGAAGCTTTCTTT. It translates to CASSHLNTEAFF.

The chain uses TRBV6-1 and TRBJ2-2; D possibly corresponds to TRBD2 (5 bases). From germline, CDR1 is MNHNS and CDR2 SASEGT. Deletions cut 2 bases from V and 0 bases from J, with 10 bases between. The CDR3 loop spans 16 amino acids. The CDR3 here is CASSESYSANTGELFF. For the CDR3, the DNA is TGTGCCAGCAGTGAAAGTTATAGCGCGAACACCGGGGAGCTGTTTTTT.

V gene TRBV19 combines with J gene TRBJ2-5; no firm D call. Germline lookup yields CDR1 LNHDA and CDR2 SQIVND (reference sequence). V was trimmed by 3 bases and J by 5 bases, leaving 7 bases between them. This CDR3 contains 12 residues. The CDR3 DNA reads as TGTGCCAGTAGTATCCCCCGGGAGACCCAGTACTTC. It encodes CASSIPRETQYF. Full variable domain (missing parts from reference TRBV19 and TRBJ2-5): DGGITQSPKYLFRKEGQNVTLSCEQNLNHDAMYWYRQDPGQGLRLIYYSQIVNDFQKGDIAEGYSVSREKKESFPLTVTSAQKNPTAFYLCASSIPRETQYFGPGTRLLVL.

The CDR3 is CASRMTGLDNQPQHF. CDR3 sequence (DNA): TGTGCCAGCAGGATGACAGGGTTGGACAATCAGCCCCAGCATTTT. The chain is built from TRBV6-5 and TRBJ1-5; 7 nucleotides line up with TRBD1. Losses at the gene ends were 6 bases for V and 3 bases for J; bases not matched to a gene: 8. Germline values: CDR1 MNHEY, CDR2 SVGAGI. CDR3 length: 15 residues.